This entry features one T cell receptor (beta chain) sequence. The sample is drawn from a study of blood T cell repertoires in COVID-19. Study summary: The cDNA or gDNA used as material had been derived from T cells, B-cell-depleted T cells, or PBMCs.

The CDR3 runs 15 residues. Germline CDR1 and CDR2: SGHAT and FQNNGV. Trimming removed 8 bases at V and 2 bases at J, with 16 bases between. Libraries were prepared by immunoSEQ multiplex PCR; TCRdb keeps only in-frame clonotypes and omits some of them. The table records more than 300,000 clones, 88% of them present only once. The sample taken for sequencing was peripheral blood. This sequence was found in a woman aged 25 to 39 with COVID-19, enrolled during active disease. The rearrangement links TRBV11-2 to TRBJ1-3; D is unresolved. CDR3 nucleotide sequence: TGTGCCAGCTCCACGTCGTTGGGAGCTGGAAACACCATATATTTT. This translates into CASSTSLGAGNTIYF.